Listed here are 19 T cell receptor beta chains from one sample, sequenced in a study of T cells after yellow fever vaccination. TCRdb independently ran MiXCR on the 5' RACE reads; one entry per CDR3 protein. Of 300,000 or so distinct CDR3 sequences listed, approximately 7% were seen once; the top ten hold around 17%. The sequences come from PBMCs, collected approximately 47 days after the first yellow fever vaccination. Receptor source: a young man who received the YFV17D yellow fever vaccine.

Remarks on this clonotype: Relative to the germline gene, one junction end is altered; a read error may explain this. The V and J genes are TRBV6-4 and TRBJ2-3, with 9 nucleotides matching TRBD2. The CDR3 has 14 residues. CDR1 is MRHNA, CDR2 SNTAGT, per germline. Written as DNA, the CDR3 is TGTGCCAGCAGGGCCGGGACTAGCACAGATGCGCAGTATTTT. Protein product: CASRAGTSTDAQYF.

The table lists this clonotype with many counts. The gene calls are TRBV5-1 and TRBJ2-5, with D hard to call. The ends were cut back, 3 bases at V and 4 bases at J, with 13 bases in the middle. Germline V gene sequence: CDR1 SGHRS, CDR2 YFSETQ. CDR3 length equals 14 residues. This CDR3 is CASSSPPITETQYF. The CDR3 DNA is TGCGCCAGCAGCTCCCCACCGATAACAGAGACCCAGTACTTC.

CDR3 in amino acids: CASSFVGQGTGETQYF. CDR3 coding DNA: TGTGCCAGCAGCTTCGTCGGACAGGGGACGGGGGAGACCCAGTACTTC. V is TRBV7-2 and J is TRBJ2-5; 9 positions agree with TRBD1. The J segment lost 5 bases and the V segment lost 3 bases, leaving 10 bases of the junction unmatched. The CDR3 loop spans 16 amino acids. Germline assignment: CDR1 SGHTA and CDR2 FQGNSA. The full variable domain, completed using reference TRBV7-2 and TRBJ2-5, is GAGVSQSPSNKVTEKGKDVELRCDPISGHTALYWYRQSLGQGLEFLIYFQGNSAPDKSGLPSDRFSAERTGGSVSTLTIQRTQQEDSAVYLCASSFVGQGTGETQYFGPGTRLLVL.

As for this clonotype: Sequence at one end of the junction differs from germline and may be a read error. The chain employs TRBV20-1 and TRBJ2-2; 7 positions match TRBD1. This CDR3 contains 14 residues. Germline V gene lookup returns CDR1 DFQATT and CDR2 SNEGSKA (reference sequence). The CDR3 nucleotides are TGCAGCGCCACCGAGGGGGCGAAAACCGGGGAGCTGTTTTTT. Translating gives CSATEGAKTGELFF.

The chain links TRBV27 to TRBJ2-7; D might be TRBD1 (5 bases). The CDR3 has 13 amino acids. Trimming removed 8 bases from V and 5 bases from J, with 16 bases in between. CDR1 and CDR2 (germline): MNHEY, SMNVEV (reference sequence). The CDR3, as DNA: TGTGCCAGCTCCTGGGCAGGGCGGAACGAGCAGTACTTC. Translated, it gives CASSWAGRNEQYF.

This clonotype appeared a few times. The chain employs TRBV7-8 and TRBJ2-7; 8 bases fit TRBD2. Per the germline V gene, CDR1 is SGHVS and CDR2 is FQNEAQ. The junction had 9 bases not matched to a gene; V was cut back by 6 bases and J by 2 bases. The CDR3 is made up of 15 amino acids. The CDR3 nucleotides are TGTGCCAGCAGGCAGCGGGGGTGGGGGCCCTACGAGCAGTACTTC. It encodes CASRQRGWGPYEQYF.

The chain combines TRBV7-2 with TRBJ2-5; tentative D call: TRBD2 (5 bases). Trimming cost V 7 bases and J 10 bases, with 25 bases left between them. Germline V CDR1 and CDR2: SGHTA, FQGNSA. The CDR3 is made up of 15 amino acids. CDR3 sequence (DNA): TGTGCCAGCACTCCCGGTGCGGCGAACCAACGGGACCAGTACTTC. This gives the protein CASTPGAANQRDQYF. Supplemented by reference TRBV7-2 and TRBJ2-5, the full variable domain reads GAGVSQSPSNKVTEKGKDVELRCDPISGHTALYWYRQSLGQGLEFLIYFQGNSAPDKSGLPSDRFSAERTGGSVSTLTIQRTQQEDSAVYLCASTPGAANQRDQYFGPGTRLLVL.

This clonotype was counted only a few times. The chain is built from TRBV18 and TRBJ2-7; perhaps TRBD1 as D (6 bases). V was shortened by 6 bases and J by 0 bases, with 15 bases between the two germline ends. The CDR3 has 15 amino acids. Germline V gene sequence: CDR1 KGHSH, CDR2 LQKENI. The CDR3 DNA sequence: TGTGCCAGCTCGGAAGGGACACTCAGCTCCTACGAGCAGTACTTC. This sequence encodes CASSEGTLSSYEQYF.

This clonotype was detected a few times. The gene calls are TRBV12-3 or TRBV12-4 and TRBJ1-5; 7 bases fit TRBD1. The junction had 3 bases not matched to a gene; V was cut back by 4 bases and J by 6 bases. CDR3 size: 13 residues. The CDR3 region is CASSSDRVQPQHF. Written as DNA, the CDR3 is TGTGCCAGCAGTTCCGACAGGGTTCAGCCCCAGCATTTT.

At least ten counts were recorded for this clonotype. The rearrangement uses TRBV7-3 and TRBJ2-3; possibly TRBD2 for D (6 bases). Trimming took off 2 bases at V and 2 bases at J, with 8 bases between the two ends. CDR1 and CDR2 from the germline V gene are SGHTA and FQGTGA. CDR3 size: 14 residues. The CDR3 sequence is CASSLGGNTDTQYF. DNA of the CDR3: TGTGCCAGCAGCTTAGGGGGGAACACAGATACGCAGTATTTT.

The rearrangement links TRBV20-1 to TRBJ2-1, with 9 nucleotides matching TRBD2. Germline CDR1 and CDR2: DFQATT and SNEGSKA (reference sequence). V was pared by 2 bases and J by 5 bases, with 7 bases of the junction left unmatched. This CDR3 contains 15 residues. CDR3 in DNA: TGCAGTGCTAGATGGTTAGCGGGGGTGGACAATGAGCAGTTCTTC. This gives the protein CSARWLAGVDNEQFF.

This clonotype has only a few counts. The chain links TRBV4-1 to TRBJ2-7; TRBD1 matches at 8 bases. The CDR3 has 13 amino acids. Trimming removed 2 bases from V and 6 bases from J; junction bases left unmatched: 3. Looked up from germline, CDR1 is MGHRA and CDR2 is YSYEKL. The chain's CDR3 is CASSQLTGVEQYF. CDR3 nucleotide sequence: TGCGCCAGCAGCCAATTGACAGGGGTCGAGCAGTACTTC.

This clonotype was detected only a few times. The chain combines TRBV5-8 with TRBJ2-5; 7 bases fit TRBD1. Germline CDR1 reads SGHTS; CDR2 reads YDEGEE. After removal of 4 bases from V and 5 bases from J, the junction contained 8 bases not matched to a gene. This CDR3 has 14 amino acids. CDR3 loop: CASSQDRSGETQYF. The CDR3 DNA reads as TGTGCCAGCAGCCAGGACAGGTCCGGGGAGACCCAGTACTTC. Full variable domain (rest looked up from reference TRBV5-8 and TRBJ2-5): EAGVTQSPTHLIKTRGQQATLRCSPISGHTSVYWYQQALGLGLQFLLWYDEGEERNRGNFPPRFSGRQFPNYSSELNVNALELEDSALYLCASSQDRSGETQYFGPGTRLLVL.

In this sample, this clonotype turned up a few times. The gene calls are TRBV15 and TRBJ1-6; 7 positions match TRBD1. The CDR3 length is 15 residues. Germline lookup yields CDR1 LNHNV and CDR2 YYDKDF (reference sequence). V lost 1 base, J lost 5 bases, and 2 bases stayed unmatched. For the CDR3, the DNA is TGTGCCACCAGCAGAGGACAGGGAAATAATTCACCCCTCCACTTT. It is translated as CATSRGQGNNSPLHF.

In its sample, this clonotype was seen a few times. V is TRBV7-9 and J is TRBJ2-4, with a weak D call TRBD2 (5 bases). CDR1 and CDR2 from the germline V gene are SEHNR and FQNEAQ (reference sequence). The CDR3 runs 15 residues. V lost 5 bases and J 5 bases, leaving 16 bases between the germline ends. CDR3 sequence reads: CASSPRLAGQNIQYF. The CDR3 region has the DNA TGTGCCAGCAGCCCCAGGCTAGCCGGGCAAAACATTCAGTACTTC.

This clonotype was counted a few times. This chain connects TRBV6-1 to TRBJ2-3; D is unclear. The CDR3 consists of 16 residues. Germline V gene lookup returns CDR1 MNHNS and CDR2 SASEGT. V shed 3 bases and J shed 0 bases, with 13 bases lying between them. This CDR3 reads CASSDWRSLSTDTQYF. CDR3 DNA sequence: TGTGCCAGCAGTGACTGGCGGAGTCTAAGCACAGATACGCAGTATTTT.

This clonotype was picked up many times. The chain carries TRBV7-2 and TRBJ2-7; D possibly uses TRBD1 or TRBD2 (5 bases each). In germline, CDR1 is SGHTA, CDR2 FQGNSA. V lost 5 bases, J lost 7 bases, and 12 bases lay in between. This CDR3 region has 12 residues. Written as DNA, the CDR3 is TGTGCCAGCAGCCTGAATTGGGGGGAGCAGTACTTC. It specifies CASSLNWGEQYF.

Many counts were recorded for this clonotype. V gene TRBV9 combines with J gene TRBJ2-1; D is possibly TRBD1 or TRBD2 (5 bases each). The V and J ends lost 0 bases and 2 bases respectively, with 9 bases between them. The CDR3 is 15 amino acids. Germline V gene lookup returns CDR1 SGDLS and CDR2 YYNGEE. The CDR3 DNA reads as TGTGCCAGCAGCGTAGAAGGGGAGCCCTACAATGAGCAGTTCTTC. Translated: CASSVEGEPYNEQFF.

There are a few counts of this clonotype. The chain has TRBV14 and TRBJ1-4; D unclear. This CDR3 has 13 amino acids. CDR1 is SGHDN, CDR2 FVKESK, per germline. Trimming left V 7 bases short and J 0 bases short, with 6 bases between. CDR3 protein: CASTRATNEKLFF. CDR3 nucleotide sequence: TGTGCCAGCACCCGGGCAACTAATGAAAAACTGTTTTTT.